Detailed here is one TCR beta chain. This sample is drawn from a study of cytomegalovirus exposure and HLA in healthy donors. Primers included in the PCR were 60 Vbeta and 13 Jbeta primers. TCRdb's table, derived via immunoSEQ multiplex PCR, lists solely in-frame clones and lacks some. The repertoire has around 120,000 clones, around 78% of them found once; the top ten carry about 1.7%. The trim removed 2 bases at V and 7 bases at J, leaving 7 bases unmatched. CDR1 and CDR2 from the germline V gene are GTSNPN and SVGIG (reference sequence). The CDR3 spans 13 residues. Sequencing was carried out using PBMCs. This clonotype was sampled from a woman in her fifties or sixties in good health and CMV-seronegative. J is TRBJ1-2 and V is TRBV30; the match to TRBD1 covers 7 bases. CDR3 region: CAWSPGGSGGYTF. CDR3 nucleotide sequence: TGTGCCTGGAGTCCAGGGGGGTCTGGTGGCTACACCTTC.